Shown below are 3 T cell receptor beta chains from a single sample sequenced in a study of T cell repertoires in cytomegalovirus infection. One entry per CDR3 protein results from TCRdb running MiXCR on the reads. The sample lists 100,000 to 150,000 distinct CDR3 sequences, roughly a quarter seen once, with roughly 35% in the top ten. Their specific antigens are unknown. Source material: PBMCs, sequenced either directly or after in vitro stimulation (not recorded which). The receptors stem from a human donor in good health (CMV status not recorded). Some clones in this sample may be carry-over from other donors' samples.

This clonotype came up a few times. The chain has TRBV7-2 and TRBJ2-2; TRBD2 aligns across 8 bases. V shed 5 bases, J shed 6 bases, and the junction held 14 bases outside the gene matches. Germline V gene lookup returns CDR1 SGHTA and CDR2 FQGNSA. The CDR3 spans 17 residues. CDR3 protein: CASSRNLPGLVSGELFF. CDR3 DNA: TGTGCCAGCAGCCGTAACCTACCGGGACTAGTCTCCGGGGAGCTGTTTTTT.

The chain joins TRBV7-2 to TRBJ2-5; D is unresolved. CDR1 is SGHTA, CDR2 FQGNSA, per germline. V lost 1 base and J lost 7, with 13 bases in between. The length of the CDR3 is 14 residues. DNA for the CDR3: TGTGCCAGCAGCTTAGATTGGGGTTCGATGACCCAGTACTTC. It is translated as CASSLDWGSMTQYF.

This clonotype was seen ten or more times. This chain's CDR3 is CASTTDTQYF. The CDR3 DNA is TGTGCCAGCACCACAGATACGCAGTATTTT. The chain has TRBV7-2 and TRBJ2-3; D unclear. CDR1 is SGHTA, CDR2 FQGNSA, per germline. CDR3 length equals 10 residues. The V end was cut by 7 bases, the J end by 2 bases, with 1 base between.